These 14 T cell receptor beta chains originate from one sample sequenced in a study of blood T cell repertoires in COVID-19. Assay: immunoSEQ multiplex PCR; the TCRdb copy retains only in-frame clones and omits some. The table has roughly 260,000 clones, roughly 87% seen once. Sequencing input: PBMCs or T cells enriched from blood (not recorded which). Every receptor here comes from a woman in her twenties or thirties with acute COVID-19.

The chain couples TRBV28 to TRBJ1-2, with a weak D call TRBD1 (5 bases). The CDR3 runs to 16 residues. V lost 5 bases to trimming and J lost 4 bases, with 20 bases between them. CDR1 and CDR2 (germline): MDHEN, SYDVKM. The CDR3 region is CASSEGPNVGGYGYTF. The CDR3 nucleotides read TGTGCCAGCAGTGAGGGCCCGAACGTGGGGGGCTATGGCTACACCTTC.

This chain uses TRBV29-1 with TRBJ2-5, with D perhaps TRBD2 (5 bases). CDR3 length equals 12 residues. Trimming took off 5 bases at V and 5 bases at J, with 12 bases between the two ends. Looked up from germline, CDR1 is SQVTM and CDR2 is ANQGSEA. The CDR3 loop is CSVTGLGETQYF. The DNA of the CDR3 is TGCAGCGTTACGGGGTTGGGGGAGACCCAGTACTTC.

This clone was seen a single time. The rearrangement uses TRBV4-1 and TRBJ2-7; the D gene is possibly TRBD2 (5 bases). The CDR3 spans 13 residues. The germline gives CDR1 MGHRA, CDR2 YSYEKL. V was shortened by 3 bases and J by 3 bases, with 9 bases between the two germline ends. CDR3 region: CASSQGVSYEQYF. The CDR3 bases are TGCGCCAGCAGCCAGGGAGTCAGCTACGAGCAGTACTTC.

The V gene is TRBV7-2, the J gene TRBJ2-5, with TRBD2 matching over 9 bases. With 5 bases clipped from V and 7 bases from J, the junction kept 11 bases outside the gene matches. The CDR3 spans 15 residues. Germline V gives CDR1 SGHTA, CDR2 FQGNSA. CDR3 loop: CASSRGLAALVTQYF. The CDR3 coding sequence is TGTGCCAGCAGCCGGGGACTAGCTGCTTTGGTGACCCAGTACTTC.

The chain couples TRBV12-3 or TRBV12-4 to TRBJ1-1, with D possibly matching TRBD1 (5 bases). The length of the CDR3 is 13 residues. V lost 4 bases and J lost 1, with 7 bases in between. DNA of the CDR3: TGTGCCAGCAGTTCAAGGGGGAACACTGAAGCTTTCTTT. Protein: CASSSRGNTEAFF.

The genes are TRBV7-2 and TRBJ2-1; 10 positions agree with TRBD2. J gave up 6 bases and V 6 bases, and 11 bases lay outside the gene matches. This CDR3 contains 16 residues. Germline V gene lookup returns CDR1 SGHTA and CDR2 FQGNSA. CDR3 sequence (DNA): TGTGCCAGCAGTTGGGGAAGCGGGAGGGCTGGCAATGAGCAGTTCTTC. Protein sequence: CASSWGSGRAGNEQFF.

The chain has TRBV4-2 and TRBJ2-1; D is perhaps TRBD2 (7 bases). Trimming pared 4 bases from V and 1 base from J, leaving 26 bases between. Looked up from germline, CDR1 is LGHNA and CDR2 is YNFKEQ. This CDR3 spans 20 amino acids. The CDR3 DNA is TGTGCCAGCAGCCCCGCTGTGTTGGCGCGGGGGCCACAATCCTACAATGAGCAGTTCTTC. It encodes CASSPAVLARGPQSYNEQFF.

The genes are TRBV29-1 and TRBJ2-4, with 9 positions matching TRBD1. Germline CDR1 is SQVTM and CDR2 is ANQGSEA. V shed 6 bases and J 5 bases; nucleotides not matched to a gene: 5. CDR3 length equals 13 residues. CDR3 sequence: CSVAGQGQNIQYF. Written as DNA, the CDR3 is TGCAGCGTAGCCGGACAGGGGCAAAACATTCAGTACTTC.

The rearrangement uses TRBV28 and TRBJ1-2; TRBD1 is a possible D gene (6 bases). Trimming took off 6 bases at V and 6 bases at J, with 17 bases between the two ends. The CDR3 runs to 14 residues. Germline CDR1 and CDR2: MDHEN and SYDVKM. The CDR3 nucleotides are TGTGCCAGCAGATCCGGGACACCACGGCATGGCTACACCTTC. Residues: CASRSGTPRHGYTF.

The chain employs TRBV2 and TRBJ2-6, with 8 bases matching TRBD1. The CDR3 is 16 amino acids. The J segment lost 0 bases and the V segment lost 6 bases, leaving 4 bases of the junction unmatched. Looked up from germline, CDR1 is SNHLY and CDR2 is FYNNEI. Written as DNA, the CDR3 is TGTGCCAGCAGGGACAGGGCTGACTCTGGGGCCAACGTCCTGACTTTC. This sequence encodes CASRDRADSGANVLTF.

This clone has a single count. The J gene is TRBJ1-4, the V gene TRBV7-9; TRBD1 matches 8 bases. Germline assignment: CDR1 SEHNR and CDR2 FQNEAQ (reference sequence). The junction had 3 bases not matched to a gene; V was cut back by 1 base and J by 5 bases. This CDR3 contains 15 residues. The CDR3 DNA reads as TGTGCCAGCAGCTTAGGCTGGGACAGGAATGAAAAACTGTTTTTT. It codes for CASSLGWDRNEKLFF.

This clone was detected only a few times. This chain links TRBV3-1 (or the pseudogene TRBV3-2) with TRBJ2-3; D perhaps matches TRBD2 (6 bases). Trimming shortened V by 5 bases and J by 4 bases, and 10 bases separated the two germline ends. The CDR3 runs 13 residues. Germline V gene sequence: CDR1 LGHDT, CDR2 YNNKEL (reference sequence). CDR3: CASSWEESDTQYF. The CDR3 DNA reads TGTGCCAGCAGCTGGGAGGAATCAGATACGCAGTATTTT.

This chain connects TRBV5-1 to TRBJ2-1, with 8 nucleotides matching TRBD2. Trimming took 2 bases from V and 9 from J; bases not matched to a gene: 10. The CDR3 is 15 residues long. Germline CDR1 is SGHRS and CDR2 is YFSETQ. DNA of the CDR3: TGCGCCAGCAGCTTTTACGGGACTAGTAGGGTTGAGCAGTTCTTC. Amino acids: CASSFYGTSRVEQFF.

The chain is built from TRBV28 and TRBJ1-2; a possible D gene is TRBD1 (5 bases). Germline CDR1 MDHEN, CDR2 SYDVKM. This CDR3 is built from 12 residues. Trimming stripped 6 bases from V and 8 bases from J, with 13 bases between. The CDR3 bases are TGTGCCAGCAGCCGACTCAGGGCCGGCTACACCTTC. Protein product: CASSRLRAGYTF.